This TCR beta chain was documented in a study of regulatory T cells in long-lasting Graves disease. Construction of the TCR beta libraries employed iRepertoire HTBI primers in conjunction with Arm-PCR of CDR3 regions. TCRdb ran MiXCR on the multiplex PCR reads and lists one entry per CDR3 protein. Counted here are around 400,000 distinct CDR3 sequences, about 14% occurring once; the ten biggest clones make up about a fifth. The time point: newly diagnosed GD, antithyroid drugs for less than 3 months. Generation of the TCR library employed RNA extracted from PBMCs. This clonotype has a count of ten or more. This CDR3 spans 13 amino acids. Unmatched junction bases numbered 6, after V lost 6 bases and J lost 5 bases. Germline V gene lookup returns CDR1 MNHEY and CDR2 SVGEGT.

This receptor was identified in a female donor with Graves disease. Sequencing used peripheral blood mononuclear cells (PBMCs), obtained at new diagnosis, from a patient treated with antithyroid drugs. The V gene is TRBV6-2 or TRBV6-3, the J gene TRBJ2-5; TRBD1 matches at 7 bases. The CDR3: CASRWTGAETQYF. The CDR3 nucleotides read TGTGCCAGCAGATGGACAGGCGCGGAGACCCAGTACTTC.